The 25 T cell receptor beta chains below come from one sample, sequenced in a study of T cell responses to AZD1222 COVID-19 vaccine. TCRdb's copy holds only in-frame clones and misses some; the assay was immunoSEQ multiplex PCR. This table holds about 150,000 clones, 90% to 95% found once. This sample comprised peripheral blood, obtained 28 days after the second AZD1222 dose. These receptors were obtained from an adult who received the AZD1222 COVID-19 vaccine.

This clone was detected a few times. The V and J genes are TRBV28 and TRBJ1-6; D might be TRBD1 (6 bases). Germline V gene lookup returns CDR1 MDHEN and CDR2 SYDVKM. The CDR3 loop spans 18 amino acids. V dropped 6 bases and J dropped 1 base, with 19 bases sitting between them. In DNA form, the CDR3 reads TGTGCCAGCAGCTACTCTACAGGGTTTGGATCCTATAATTCACCCCTCCACTTT. This encodes CASSYSTGFGSYNSPLHF.

J is TRBJ2-5 and V is TRBV20-1; the D gene is possibly TRBD1 (6 bases). This CDR3 is built from 13 residues. Germline CDR1 and CDR2: DFQATT and SNEGSKA (reference sequence). Trimming cost V 3 bases and J 5 bases, with 13 bases left between them. The CDR3 is CSASGGGRETQYF. CDR3 nucleotides: TGCAGTGCTAGTGGGGGCGGTCGGGAGACCCAGTACTTC.

The V gene is TRBV19, the J gene TRBJ1-2; 9 positions match TRBD1. Germline V gene lookup returns CDR1 LNHDA and CDR2 SQIVND (reference sequence). V dropped 7 bases and J dropped 5; count of bases not matched to a gene: 8. This CDR3 spans 14 amino acids. CDR3 sequence (DNA): TGTGCCAGTACACGGGGGGACAGGGTTTATGGCTACACCTTC. Translation: CASTRGDRVYGYTF.

The rearrangement joins TRBV19 to TRBJ2-2, with D possibly being TRBD1 (5 bases). Trimming took off 1 base at V and 6 bases at J, with 9 bases between the two ends. The germline CDR1 and CDR2 sequences are LNHDA and SQIVND (reference sequence). The CDR3 extends over 14 amino acids. The CDR3 here is CASSIVRVAGELFF. The CDR3 nucleotides are TGTGCCAGTAGTATAGTCAGGGTGGCCGGGGAGCTGTTTTTT.

The chain couples TRBV6-5 to TRBJ1-4; no reliable D call. The CDR3 length is 15 residues. From germline, CDR1 is MNHEY and CDR2 SVGAGI. The V end was cut by 7 bases, the J end by 4 bases, with 16 bases between. This chain's CDR3 is CASKPPSGSNEKLFF. In DNA, the CDR3 is TGTGCCAGCAAACCCCCGTCGGGGAGTAATGAAAAACTGTTTTTT.

The rearrangement joins TRBV6-2 or TRBV6-3 to TRBJ1-5; D is possibly TRBD1 (5 bases). The CDR3 sequence is 14 residues long. The germline gives CDR1 MNHEY, CDR2 SVGEGT. V dropped 2 bases and J dropped 0 bases, with 5 bases sitting between them. CDR3 protein: CASSYDSSNQPQHF. The CDR3 region has the DNA TGTGCCAGCAGTTACGACAGTAGCAATCAGCCCCAGCATTTT.

The CDR3 spells CASTPELLNEQFF. The CDR3 DNA is TGTGCCAGCACCCCTGAACTCTTAAATGAGCAGTTCTTC. V usage is TRBV21-1 and J usage is TRBJ2-1; the table calls TRBD2, which could not be checked here. TRBV21-1 corresponds to a pseudogene. The CDR3 consists of 13 residues.

This chain joins TRBV7-2 and TRBJ2-7; D remains unclear. The germline V gene has CDR1 SGHTA and CDR2 FQGNSA. The V and J ends lost 3 bases and 3 bases respectively, with 6 bases between them. There are 12 residues in the CDR3. The CDR3 region is CASSFSLYEQYF. For the CDR3, the DNA is TGTGCCAGCAGCTTTTCTCTCTACGAGCAGTACTTC.

The V gene is TRBV29-1, the J gene TRBJ1-1; 9 bases match TRBD1. Trimming cost V 6 bases and J 1 base; bases outside gene matches: 3. This CDR3 has 13 residues. The germline gives CDR1 SQVTM, CDR2 ANQGSEA. In DNA form, the CDR3 reads TGCAGCGTGGGGACAGGGTCGAACACTGAAGCTTTCTTT. This gives the protein CSVGTGSNTEAFF.

The chain recombines TRBV6-4 with TRBJ2-6; D gene ambiguous. V was trimmed by 2 bases and J by 2 bases, leaving 10 bases between them. CDR1 is MRHNA, CDR2 SNTAGT, per germline. The CDR3 sequence is 16 residues long. CDR3 in DNA: TGTGCCAGCAGTGACGGTGGAAATACTGGGGCCAACGTCCTGACTTTC. Translated, it gives CASSDGGNTGANVLTF.

The genes are TRBV7-9 and TRBJ2-7; the D is unclear. Germline values: CDR1 SEHNR, CDR2 FQNEAQ (reference sequence). Trimming took off 7 bases at V and 5 bases at J, with 21 bases between the two ends. The CDR3 has 15 amino acids. CDR3 amino acids: CASTTSTNPKDEQYF. The CDR3 region has the DNA TGTGCCAGCACCACTTCGACGAATCCTAAAGACGAGCAGTACTTC.

The rearrangement joins TRBV4-1 to TRBJ1-2; TRBD1 is a possible D gene (5 bases). The CDR3 runs to 16 residues. V was shortened by 1 base and J by 6 bases, with 18 bases between the two germline ends. Germline V gene lookup returns CDR1 MGHRA and CDR2 YSYEKL. The CDR3 nucleotides are TGCGCCAGCAGCCAAGGGAATACCGGGACCGGAGATGGCTACACCTTC. It is translated as CASSQGNTGTGDGYTF.

The chain joins TRBV29-1 to TRBJ1-4, with a tentative D call TRBD1 (6 bases). This CDR3 has 19 residues. Germline V gene sequence: CDR1 SQVTM, CDR2 ANQGSEA. V was pared by 3 bases and J by 0 bases, with 23 bases between. CDR3: CSVDWGPGHTLSTNEKLFF. CDR3 nucleotide sequence: TGCAGCGTTGATTGGGGTCCGGGACATACTCTATCAACTAATGAAAAACTGTTTTTT.

This chain links TRBV15 with TRBJ2-1; no clear D gene. Germline assignment: CDR1 LNHNV and CDR2 YYDKDF (reference sequence). The CDR3 has 16 residues. V was cut by 0 bases and J by 1 base, with 10 bases left in between. The CDR3 DNA sequence: TGTGCCACCAGCAGAGACCGAAGCAGATCCTACAATGAGCAGTTCTTC. Its translation: CATSRDRSRSYNEQFF. Together with reference TRBV15 and TRBJ2-1, the CDR3 gives the full variable domain: DAMVIQNPRYQVTQFGKPVTLSCSQTLNHNVMYWYQQKSSQAPKLLFHYYDKDFNNEADTPDNFQSRRPNTSFCFLDIRSPGLGDTAMYLCATSRDRSRSYNEQFFGPGTRLTVL.

This chain links TRBV4-3 with TRBJ1-1, with D uncertain. Germline V lookup: CDR1 LGHNA, CDR2 YSLEER. V was cut by 2 bases and J by 1 base, with 17 bases left in between. The CDR3 consists of 17 residues. The CDR3 DNA sequence: TGCGCCAGCAGCCAAAGAAACCCTAGGGCTCAGAACACTGAAGCTTTCTTT. It is translated as CASSQRNPRAQNTEAFF.

V is TRBV19 and J is TRBJ1-2; 9 nucleotides align to TRBD1. Germline V gene lookup returns CDR1 LNHDA and CDR2 SQIVND (reference sequence). V gave up 3 bases and J gave up 7 bases; unmatched junction bases: 9. This CDR3 has 15 amino acids. CDR3 protein: CASSMRDRDIFGYTF. For the CDR3, the DNA is TGTGCCAGTAGTATGAGGGACAGGGACATTTTTGGCTACACCTTC.

The chain links TRBV29-1 to TRBJ2-7; 8 nucleotides line up with TRBD1. The CDR3 totals 12 residues. Per germline, CDR1 SQVTM and CDR2 ANQGSEA. V trimming: 7 bases; J trimming: 6 bases; junction bases outside the gene matches: 8. For the CDR3, the DNA is TGCAGCGCACGGACAGGGATTAGCGAGCAGTACTTC. Amino acids: CSARTGISEQYF.

This chain joins TRBV7-9 and TRBJ2-7, with TRBD1 identical over 7 bases. V trimming: 9 bases; J trimming: 2 bases; junction bases outside the gene matches: 7. The CDR3 loop spans 13 amino acids. Germline V gene data show CDR1 as SEHNR and CDR2 as FQNEAQ (reference sequence). Here the CDR3 DNA reads TGTGCCAGAACGGGACAGTTCACCTACGAGCAGTACTTC. It is translated as CARTGQFTYEQYF.

The chain links TRBV5-4 to TRBJ2-7; D possibly corresponds to TRBD2 (5 bases). The CDR3 has 12 residues. V lost 2 bases and J lost 3, with 6 bases in between. CDR1 SGHNT and CDR2 YYREEE come from the germline V gene (reference sequence). This chain's CDR3 is CASSLRDYEQYF. CDR3 coding DNA: TGTGCCAGCAGCTTACGGGACTACGAGCAGTACTTC.

The CDR3 is CASSARRGNSNQPQHF. For the CDR3, the DNA is TGTGCCAGCAGTGCCCGTCGTGGGAATAGCAATCAGCCCCAGCATTTT. V usage is TRBV6-1 and J usage is TRBJ1-5; D unclear. Germline CDR1 and CDR2: MNHNS and SASEGT. This CDR3 spans 16 amino acids. Trimming pared 4 bases from V and 0 bases from J, leaving 13 bases between.

CDR3 DNA sequence: TGTGCCAGCAGTGCAAACAGGGTCGGTGAGCAGTTCTTC. It specifies CASSANRVGEQFF. The genes are TRBV12-3 or TRBV12-4 and TRBJ2-1; a weak D match, TRBD1 (6 bases). Deletions cut 5 bases from V and 9 bases from J, with 14 bases between. This CDR3 contains 13 residues.

This chain uses TRBV5-1 with TRBJ1-1, with TRBD1 identical over 7 bases. The junction had 6 bases not matched to a gene; V was cut back by 2 bases and J by 5 bases. The CDR3 has 14 amino acids. Germline values: CDR1 SGHRS, CDR2 YFSETQ. CDR3 loop: CASSFQGGATEAFF. Written as DNA, the CDR3 is TGCGCCAGCAGCTTCCAGGGGGGTGCGACTGAAGCTTTCTTT. Supplemented by reference TRBV5-1 and TRBJ1-1, the full variable domain reads KAGVTQTPRYLIKTRGQQVTLSCSPISGHRSVSWYQQTPGQGLQFLFEYFSETQRNKGNFPGRFSGRQFSNSRSEMNVSTLELGDSALYLCASSFQGGATEAFFGQGTRLTVV.

The chain uses TRBV7-9 and TRBJ2-7; 9 nucleotides align to TRBD1. The CDR3 sequence is 15 residues long. CDR1 is SEHNR and CDR2 is FQNEAQ in the germline V gene (reference sequence). V trimming: 1 base; J trimming: 5 bases; junction bases outside the gene matches: 6. The CDR3 protein is CASSLVGTGSHEQYF. The CDR3 coding sequence is TGTGCCAGCAGCTTAGTTGGGACAGGGAGCCACGAGCAGTACTTC.

The V gene is TRBV19, the J gene TRBJ1-1; D call uncertain. Trimming took off 5 bases at V and 2 bases at J, with 6 bases between the two ends. CDR3 length: 12 amino acids. Germline assignment: CDR1 LNHDA and CDR2 SQIVND (reference sequence). DNA of the CDR3: TGTGCCAGTAGTCTCCCTAACACTGAAGCTTTCTTT. Its translation: CASSLPNTEAFF.

This chain joins TRBV3-1 (or the pseudogene TRBV3-2) and TRBJ2-3, with a tentative D call TRBD2 (6 bases). There are 14 residues in the CDR3. Trimming took 8 bases from V and 1 from J, leaving 13 bases between them. Per the germline V gene, CDR1 is LGHDT and CDR2 is YNNKEL (reference sequence). The CDR3: CASAGRWGTDTQYF. The DNA of the CDR3 is TGTGCCAGCGCAGGGAGGTGGGGCACAGATACGCAGTATTTT.